These T cell receptor beta chains were read from a single sample in a study of T cells in Graves' hyperthyroidism and ophthalmopathy. TCRdb reprocessed the multiplex PCR reads with MiXCR, giving one entry per CDR3 protein. The sample contains approximately 400,000 distinct CDR3 sequences, around 13% of which appear only once. Sequencing was carried out using blood. The receptor set was obtained from an older woman with Graves' hyperthyroidism. Both conserved end residues are part of each CDR3. D genes are given only for firm matches. Not every row has a clone size; where given, it reads once, few, many or a size class.

J gene: TRBJ2-7
V gene: TRBV12-3/TRBV12-4
D gene: -
clone size: many
CDR3 protein: CASTLGQGQYF
CDR3 DNA: TGTGCCAGCACCCTTGGGCAGGGGCAGTACTTC

J gene: TRBJ2-3
V gene: TRBV5-1
D gene: TRBD1
clone size: many
CDR3 protein: CASSQESTGMGDTQYF
CDR3 DNA: TGCGCCAGCAGCCAAGAATCGACAGGGATGGGGGATACGCAGTATTTT

J gene: TRBJ2-5
V gene: TRBV6-1
D gene: -
clone size: many
CDR3 protein: CASSLFGTDEETQYF
CDR3 DNA: TGTGCCAGCAGTCTTTTTGGTACAGATGAAGAGACCCAGTACTTC

J gene: TRBJ1-5
V gene: TRBV7-8
D gene: -
clone size: many
CDR3 protein: CASSPPGQPQHF
CDR3 DNA: TGTGCCAGCAGCCCCCCGGGGCAGCCCCAGCATTTT

J gene: TRBJ2-2
V gene: TRBV2
D gene: -
clone size: many
CDR3 protein: CASRSLGPNTGELFF
CDR3 DNA: TGTGCCAGCAGGTCCCTGGGACCGAACACCGGGGAGCTGTTTTTT

J gene: TRBJ1-1
V gene: TRBV20-1
D gene: -
clone size: many
CDR3 protein: CSVTRGEGTEAFF
CDR3 DNA: TGCAGTGTTACTCGGGGGGAGGGCACTGAAGCTTTCTTT

J gene: TRBJ2-3
V gene: TRBV7-9
D gene: TRBD2
clone size: many
CDR3 protein: CASSLSGRALGADTQYF
CDR3 DNA: TGTGCCAGCAGCTTAAGCGGGAGGGCCTTGGGCGCAGATACGCAGTATTTT

J gene: TRBJ2-1
V gene: TRBV6-5
D gene: -
clone size: -
CDR3 protein: CASSWASSTYEQFF
CDR3 DNA: TGTGCCAGCAGTTGGGCTAGCTCTACCTACGAGCAGTTCTTC

J gene: TRBJ2-2
V gene: TRBV11-2
D gene: -
clone size: many
CDR3 protein: CASSRSPGTLNTGELFF
CDR3 DNA: TGTGCCAGCAGCCGAAGCCCCGGGACCCTTAACACCGGGGAGCTGTTTTTT

J gene: TRBJ2-4
V gene: TRBV6-1
D gene: -
clone size: -
CDR3 protein: CASSTGGPKNIQYF
CDR3 DNA: TGTGCCAGCAGTACCGGGGGACCAAAAAACATTCAGTACTTC

J gene: TRBJ2-3
V gene: TRBV10-1
D gene: -
clone size: few
CDR3 protein: CASAALRDTDTQYF
CDR3 DNA: TGCGCCAGCGCAGCCTTGAGGGACACAGATACGCAGTATTTT

J gene: TRBJ2-1
V gene: TRBV5-1
D gene: -
clone size: many
CDR3 protein: CASSLGEPPYNEQFF
CDR3 DNA: TGCGCCAGCAGCTTAGGGGAGCCTCCCTACAATGAGCAGTTCTTC

J gene: TRBJ2-7
V gene: TRBV5-1
D gene: -
clone size: many
CDR3 protein: CASSLVALPSYEQYF
CDR3 DNA: TGCGCCAGCAGCTTGGTGGCCCTGCCCTCCTACGAGCAGTACTTC

J gene: TRBJ2-7
V gene: TRBV2
D gene: -
clone size: many
CDR3 protein: CASSPGRTSYEQYF
CDR3 DNA: TGTGCCAGCTCCCCCGGGCGGACCTCCTACGAGCAGTACTTC

J gene: TRBJ1-2
V gene: TRBV30
D gene: -
clone size: few
CDR3 protein: CAWRPIGFLDGYTF
CDR3 DNA: TGTGCCTGGAGGCCAATCGGGTTCCTCGACGGCTACACCTTC

J gene: TRBJ2-3
V gene: TRBV27
D gene: -
clone size: -
CDR3 protein: CASSLYSAADTQYF
CDR3 DNA: TGTGCCAGCAGTTTATACTCAGCCGCAGATACGCAGTATTTT

J gene: TRBJ2-5
V gene: TRBV12-3/TRBV12-4
D gene: -
clone size: many
CDR3 protein: CASSLRQRETQYF
CDR3 DNA: TGTGCCAGCAGTTTAAGGCAGCGAGAGACCCAGTACTTC

J gene: TRBJ2-2
V gene: TRBV27
D gene: TRBD2
clone size: -
CDR3 protein: CASSPFPAGVGTGELFF
CDR3 DNA: TGTGCCAGCAGCCCCTTCCCCGCGGGAGTTGGGACCGGGGAGCTGTTTTTT

J gene: TRBJ1-5
V gene: TRBV19
D gene: TRBD1
clone size: -
CDR3 protein: CASSWDRANDQPQHF
CDR3 DNA: TGTGCCAGTAGTTGGGACAGGGCGAATGATCAGCCCCAGCATTTT

J gene: TRBJ1-5
V gene: TRBV12-3/TRBV12-4
D gene: TRBD1
clone size: many
CDR3 protein: CASSLDRDQPQHF
CDR3 DNA: TGTGCCAGCAGTTTGGACAGGGATCAGCCCCAGCATTTT

J gene: TRBJ2-7
V gene: TRBV6-5
D gene: TRBD1
clone size: many
CDR3 protein: CASSYSTGGSYEQYF
CDR3 DNA: TGTGCCAGCAGTTACTCGACAGGGGGCTCCTACGAGCAGTACTTC

J gene: TRBJ2-7
V gene: TRBV12-3/TRBV12-4
D gene: TRBD2
clone size: many
CDR3 protein: CASSLTSGRSYEQYF
CDR3 DNA: TGTGCCAGCAGCCTCACTAGCGGGAGATCGTACGAGCAGTACTTC

J gene: TRBJ1-6
V gene: TRBV19
D gene: -
clone size: -
CDR3 protein: CASSRTEESSPLHF
CDR3 DNA: TGTGCCAGTAGCCGGACGGAGGAGTCTTCACCCCTCCACTTT

J gene: TRBJ2-3
V gene: TRBV28
D gene: -
clone size: -
CDR3 protein: CASSSTGRDTDTQYF
CDR3 DNA: TGTGCCAGCAGTTCGACAGGACGGGACACAGATACGCAGTATTTT

J gene: TRBJ1-1
V gene: TRBV3-1
D gene: -
clone size: many
CDR3 protein: CASSQVSGGAYTEAFF
CDR3 DNA: TGTGCCAGCAGCCAAGTAAGTGGAGGGGCTTACACTGAAGCTTTCTTT

J gene: TRBJ2-7
V gene: TRBV11-1
D gene: TRBD2
clone size: many
CDR3 protein: CASSFGRGRGYEQYF
CDR3 DNA: TGTGCCAGCAGCTTCGGTCGCGGGAGAGGATACGAGCAGTACTTC

J gene: TRBJ2-3
V gene: TRBV12-3/TRBV12-4
D gene: TRBD1
clone size: -
CDR3 protein: CASSLIGQGPDTQYF
CDR3 DNA: TGTGCCAGCAGTTTAATCGGACAGGGTCCAGATACGCAGTATTTT

J gene: TRBJ2-7
V gene: TRBV2
D gene: TRBD2
clone size: many
CDR3 protein: CASRLGSSGSYEQYF
CDR3 DNA: TGTGCCAGCAGATTAGGCTCTAGCGGGTCCTACGAGCAGTACTTC

J gene: TRBJ2-2
V gene: TRBV19
D gene: TRBD1
clone size: -
CDR3 protein: CASSIDSLGTGYVRELFF
CDR3 DNA: TGTGCCAGTAGTATAGATTCACTAGGGACAGGGTACGTTCGGGAGCTGTTTTTT

J gene: TRBJ1-5
V gene: TRBV19
D gene: -
clone size: -
CDR3 protein: CASSIRAQPQHF
CDR3 DNA: TGTGCCAGTAGTATCCGGGCCCAGCCCCAGCATTTT

J gene: TRBJ2-1
V gene: TRBV5-1
D gene: TRBD2
clone size: many
CDR3 protein: CASSWGGGDTYNEQFF
CDR3 DNA: TGCGCCAGCAGCTGGGGTGGGGGGGATACCTACAATGAGCAGTTCTTC

J gene: TRBJ2-2
V gene: TRBV28
D gene: -
clone size: few
CDR3 protein: CASRWLAANTGELFF
CDR3 DNA: TGTGCCAGCAGGTGGCTGGCAGCGAACACCGGGGAGCTGTTTTTT

J gene: TRBJ2-2
V gene: TRBV28
D gene: -
clone size: many
CDR3 protein: CASSPGFGDLAGELFF
CDR3 DNA: TGTGCCAGCAGTCCGGGGTTTGGGGACCTTGCCGGGGAGCTGTTTTTT

J gene: TRBJ2-7
V gene: TRBV20-1
D gene: -
clone size: many
CDR3 protein: CSARDETVTSYEQYF
CDR3 DNA: TGCAGTGCTAGAGACGAGACAGTTACATCCTACGAGCAGTACTTC

J gene: TRBJ2-7
V gene: TRBV30
D gene: -
clone size: once
CDR3 protein: CAWRYYPYEQYF
CDR3 DNA: TGTGCCTGGAGGTACTATCCCTACGAGCAGTACTTC

J gene: TRBJ2-2
V gene: TRBV12-3/TRBV12-4
D gene: TRBD1
clone size: few
CDR3 protein: CASSLSSDREELFF
CDR3 DNA: TGTGCCAGCAGCCTCAGCTCTGACAGGGAGGAGCTGTTTTTT

J gene: TRBJ1-1
V gene: TRBV11-2
D gene: -
clone size: large
CDR3 protein: CASSSDPGPFTEAFF
CDR3 DNA: TGTGCCAGCAGCTCGGATCCGGGACCCTTCACTGAAGCTTTCTTT

J gene: TRBJ2-1
V gene: TRBV12-5
D gene: -
clone size: few
CDR3 protein: CASGSGLDEQFF
CDR3 DNA: TGTGCTAGTGGTAGCGGGCTGGATGAGCAGTTCTTC

J gene: TRBJ2-3
V gene: TRBV5-1
D gene: -
clone size: many
CDR3 protein: CASSLASSGTDTQYF
CDR3 DNA: TGCGCCAGCAGCTTGGCTAGCAGCGGCACAGATACGCAGTATTTT

J gene: TRBJ1-1
V gene: TRBV6-2/TRBV6-3
D gene: TRBD1
clone size: many
CDR3 protein: CASSYGDRVRNTEAFF
CDR3 DNA: TGTGCCAGCAGTTACGGGGACAGGGTAAGGAACACTGAAGCTTTCTTT

J gene: TRBJ1-1
V gene: TRBV3-1
D gene: -
clone size: many
CDR3 protein: CASSQARRGEAFF
CDR3 DNA: TGTGCCAGCAGCCAAGCCCGGAGAGGTGAAGCTTTCTTT

J gene: TRBJ2-1
V gene: TRBV12-3/TRBV12-4
D gene: TRBD2
clone size: many
CDR3 protein: CASSFSLAMDEQFF
CDR3 DNA: TGTGCCAGCAGTTTCTCACTAGCGATGGATGAGCAGTTCTTC

J gene: TRBJ2-7
V gene: TRBV18
D gene: TRBD2
clone size: few
CDR3 protein: CASSLSGGRGTEQYF
CDR3 DNA: TGTGCCAGCTCACTTTCGGGGGGACGGGGGACTGAGCAGTACTTC

J gene: TRBJ2-7
V gene: TRBV6-1
D gene: TRBD2
clone size: many
CDR3 protein: CASSEARTSGHKGKYF
CDR3 DNA: TGTGCCAGCAGTGAAGCGAGGACTAGCGGACACAAGGGGAAGTACTTC

J gene: TRBJ2-1
V gene: TRBV24-1
D gene: TRBD1
clone size: -
CDR3 protein: CATSDWGQGNNEQFF
CDR3 DNA: TGTGCCACCAGTGATTGGGGACAGGGGAACAATGAGCAGTTCTTC

J gene: TRBJ2-1
V gene: TRBV18
D gene: TRBD2
clone size: -
CDR3 protein: CASSPTSGRAYEQFF
CDR3 DNA: TGTGCCAGCTCTCCTACTAGCGGGAGGGCCTATGAGCAGTTCTTC

J gene: TRBJ2-1
V gene: TRBV18
D gene: -
clone size: many
CDR3 protein: CASSPPLQRSYNEQFF
CDR3 DNA: TGTGCCAGCTCACCACCTCTCCAGCGGTCGTACAATGAGCAGTTCTTC

J gene: TRBJ2-7
V gene: TRBV20-1
D gene: TRBD1
clone size: -
CDR3 protein: CSAAGTGVRYEQYF
CDR3 DNA: TGCAGTGCGGCCGGGACAGGGGTCCGGTACGAGCAGTACTTC

J gene: TRBJ2-2
V gene: TRBV11-1
D gene: TRBD2
clone size: many
CDR3 protein: CASSILASNTGELFF
CDR3 DNA: TGTGCCAGCAGTATACTAGCGTCGAACACCGGGGAGCTGTTTTTT

J gene: TRBJ2-7
V gene: TRBV14
D gene: -
clone size: many
CDR3 protein: CASKEGGSGPLEQYF
CDR3 DNA: TGTGCCAGCAAGGAAGGGGGTAGCGGGCCCCTCGAGCAGTACTTC

J gene: TRBJ2-1
V gene: TRBV7-3
D gene: TRBD2
clone size: many
CDR3 protein: CASRPTPSGAGSYNEQFF
CDR3 DNA: TGTGCCAGCAGACCAACCCCTAGCGGAGCGGGATCCTACAATGAGCAGTTCTTC